This T cell receptor beta chain was identified during a study of technical replicates of blood from a few donors. The V gene lost 2 bases and the J gene lost 8 bases, with 12 bases spanning the gap. Looked up from germline, CDR1 is MNHNY and CDR2 is SVGAGI (reference sequence). The CDR3 runs to 14 residues. Libraries were prepared by immunoSEQ multiplex PCR; TCRdb keeps only in-frame clonotypes and omits some of them. The sample consists of about 73,000 clones, about 92% of them appearing once. This TCR was recovered from a human donor in good health. Sequencing was carried out using T cells isolated from PBMCs. The genes are TRBV6-6 and TRBJ1-4; unclear D gene. The CDR3 protein is CASSYRAAGEKLFF. In DNA form, the CDR3 reads TGTGCCAGCAGTTACAGGGCAGCGGGGGAAAAACTGTTTTTT.